The T cell receptor (beta chain) described here comes from a study of blood T cell repertoires in COVID-19 (dated by TCRdb to 2018 to 2021). Regarding the study in general: Samples from collaborators originated in the United States, Italy and Spain and spanned both the acute and convalescent phases of COVID-19. The samples were drawn from two sources: the first 160 participants of the ongoing ImmuneRACE study, and 950 to 1,500 subjects contributed by 6 global collaborators. Where available, HLA class I and class II types were taken from metadata supplied by the sample provider and were not determined by assay-based typing. Deeply sampled blood TCRbeta repertoires from subjects exposed to, actively infected with, or recovered from COVID-19 were included in the dataset. The repertoires were released in a freely available public database intended as a resource for research on the immune response to SARS-CoV-2. Sample metadata almost always included a de-identified subject ID, COVID-19 status, age in years and sex. The prospective study material was composed of cDNA or gDNA derived from T cells, B-cell-depleted T cells, or PBMCs. Overall study outcomes, separate from this receptor: How much clinical and demographic metadata was included differed by source and by participant, and the metadata was provided uncurated.

Based on the germline V gene, the CDR1 and CDR2 sequences are SGHAT and FQNNGV. Deletion took 2 bases off V and 2 bases off J, with a span of 10 bases between the germline ends. The CDR3 covers 14 residues, taking in both the cysteine and the phenylalanine. Only the CDR3 portion is preserved as DNA: 42 bases, with reading frame beginning at the first base. As to this clone: Its antigen is currently not known. Base qualities are not recorded, but no much larger clone differs from it by a single base.

Collaborating institutions collected whole blood in K2EDTA tubes following their own protocols. For TCRbeta analysis, collaborators shipped samples in one of three forms: frozen whole blood, isolated PBMCs, or DNA extracted from either of those sample types. TCRbeta CDR3 regions were amplified from genomic DNA using the immunoSEQ Assay, a bias-controlled multiplex PCR. The study's own analysis went as follows. Nucleated cell counts per sample were estimated from amplification of reference gene primers within the assay. Sequence reads were collapsed and filtered to measure the absolute abundance of every unique TCRbeta CDR3 rearrangement. For each sample, productive Simpson clonality was calculated by taking the square root of Simpson's diversity index across productive rearrangements. As stored in TCRdb, this immuneACCESS dataset retains in-frame rearrangements with V and J assigned. A fraction of the clones does not appear; measured against another copy, unresolved V genes explain less than half of the discrepancy, and the remainder lacks a known reason. V, J and clone size derive from that table, while D and trimming were established from the DNA sequence. The sample table contains nearly 50,000 clones; only one count was recorded for more than 85% of them. The ten most abundant clones make up around 5% of the sample.

The V gene is TRBV11-2 and the J gene is TRBJ2-7; a weak D assignment points to TRBD1 (6 bases agree). The clonotype comes from a middle-aged man with active COVID-19. The specimen sequenced was peripheral blood. In nucleotide form, the sequence is TGTGCCAGCAGCTTAATAGCAGGGGCCTACGAGCAGTACTTC. This is translated as CASSLIAGAYEQYF.